The next 5 T cell receptor beta chains were all read from a single sample in a study of blood T cell repertoires in COVID-19. Some clones are missing from TCRdb's copy, which holds only in-frame ones; the method was immunoSEQ multiplex PCR. The sample yields about 17,000 clones, roughly 80% seen once. Sequenced: peripheral blood. The source of these receptors is a man in his fifties or sixties with active or convalescent COVID-19.

The genes are TRBV11-3 and TRBJ2-3; D perhaps matches TRBD2 (6 bases). Germline values: CDR1 SGHNT, CDR2 YENEEA. The length of the CDR3 is 16 residues. Deletions cut 2 bases from V and 0 bases from J, with 12 bases between. CDR3 nucleotide sequence: TGTGCCAGCAGCTTACGTCCCGGGAGTAGCACAGATACGCAGTATTTT. Amino acid sequence: CASSLRPGSSTDTQYF.

The chain is built from TRBV7-9 and TRBJ2-1, with TRBD1 identical over 9 bases. Germline lookup yields CDR1 SEHNR and CDR2 FQNEAQ (reference sequence). The CDR3 runs 17 residues. V lost 4 bases and J lost 5; bases outside the gene matches: 12. The CDR3 region is CASSSRGGQGSNNEQFF. The CDR3 region has the DNA TGTGCCAGCAGCTCGAGGGGGGGACAGGGATCGAACAATGAGCAGTTCTTC. Looking up the rest from reference TRBV7-9 and TRBJ2-1 gives the full variable domain: DTGVSQNPRHKITKRGQNVTFRCDPISEHNRLYWYRQTLGQGPEFLTYFQNEAQLEKSRLLSDRFSAERPKGSFSTLEIQRTEQGDSAMYLCASSSRGGQGSNNEQFFGPGTRLTVL.

This clone came up a few times. The rearrangement uses TRBV10-3 and TRBJ2-6; a possible D gene is TRBD1 (6 bases). This CDR3 is built from 18 residues. Per germline, CDR1 ENHRY and CDR2 SYGVKD. V was cut by 0 bases and J by 1 base, with 13 bases left in between. The CDR3 region is CAISESARGRSGANVLTF. The DNA of the CDR3 is TGTGCCATCAGTGAGTCAGCCAGGGGAAGGTCTGGGGCCAACGTCCTGACTTTC.

This clone was seen a few times. J is TRBJ2-2 and V is TRBV2; 9 bases are shared with TRBD2. The V segment lost 2 bases and the J segment 0 bases; nucleotides outside the gene matches: 4. There are 17 residues in the CDR3. Germline-derived CDR1 and CDR2 are SNHLY and FYNNEI. CDR3 sequence: CASSEPIAGANTGELFF. The DNA of the CDR3 is TGTGCCAGCAGTGAACCCATAGCGGGAGCGAACACCGGGGAGCTGTTTTTT.

This clone is deemed medium-sized. The chain employs TRBV4-1 and TRBJ2-7; 9 bases are a match to TRBD2. With V trimmed by 4 bases and J by 6 bases, 7 bases remained unmatched. The germline CDR1 and CDR2 sequences are MGHRA and YSYEKL. The CDR3 consists of 14 residues. This CDR3 is CASSRGTSSGEQYF. In nucleotides, the CDR3 is TGCGCCAGCAGCCGGGGGACTAGCTCAGGCGAGCAGTACTTC.